One and the same sample provided the 16 T cell receptor beta chains below, sequenced in a study of T cells in Graves' hyperthyroidism and ophthalmopathy. Amplified TCR beta CDR3 regions came from RNA transcripts. HTBI primers were employed in a first-round RT-PCR of the TCR CDR3. TCRdb independently ran MiXCR on the multiplex PCR reads; one entry per CDR3 protein. The sample yields 650,000 to 700,000 distinct CDR3 sequences, roughly 17% seen once. The material sequenced was blood. These receptors all come from a man aged 45 to 65 with Graves' hyperthyroidism.

V gene TRBV7-9 combines with J gene TRBJ2-7; 7 nucleotides align to TRBD1. Trimming cost V 4 bases and J 5 bases; bases outside gene matches: 5. The germline gives CDR1 SEHNR, CDR2 FQNEAQ (reference sequence). The CDR3 consists of 13 residues. Here the CDR3 DNA reads TGTGCCAGCAGCTATCAGGGGGACGACGAGCAGTACTTC. The encoded protein is CASSYQGDDEQYF.

Many counts were recorded for this clonotype. This chain links TRBV6-2 or TRBV6-3 with TRBJ2-4; no clear D. This CDR3 is 12 amino acids long. V lost 2 bases and J 9 bases, leaving 8 bases between the germline ends. The germline gives CDR1 MNHEY, CDR2 SVGEGT. CDR3 region: CASSYPVGIQYF. Written as DNA, the CDR3 is TGTGCCAGCAGTTACCCTGTGGGCATTCAGTACTTC.

Concerning this clonotype itself: The junction shows a germline mismatch at one end, possibly a read error. This sequence joins TRBV7-9 and TRBJ2-7, with 9 bases aligning to TRBD1. The CDR3 covers 14 residues. Germline CDR1 and CDR2: SEHNR and FQNEAQ (reference sequence). The CDR3 loop reads CVSSVQGASYEQYF. In nucleotides, the CDR3 is TGTGTCAGCAGCGTACAGGGGGCGTCCTACGAGCAGTACTTC. The full variable domain, with the rest looked up from reference TRBV7-9 and TRBJ2-7, is DTGVSQNPRHKITKRGQNVTFRCDPISEHNRLYWYRQTLGQGPEFLTYFQNEAQLEKSRLLSDRFSAERPKGSFSTLEIQRTEQGDSAMYLCVSSVQGASYEQYFGPGTRLTVT.

The V and J genes are TRBV4-1 and TRBJ2-7; D gene ambiguous. Germline V gives CDR1 MGHRA, CDR2 YSYEKL. Deletions cut 0 bases from V and 2 bases from J, with 20 bases between. This CDR3 is 18 amino acids long. This chain's CDR3 is CASSQEARLGISPYEQYF. As DNA, the CDR3 is TGCGCCAGCAGCCAAGAGGCTAGGCTTGGGATTTCCCCCTACGAGCAGTACTTC.

This clonotype has at least ten counts. J is TRBJ2-1 and V is TRBV24-1; no definite D call. CDR1 is KGHDR, CDR2 SFDVKD, per germline. V was pared by 0 bases and J by 4 bases, with 0 bases between. This CDR3 comprises 12 residues. The CDR3 is CATSDLYNEQFF. The CDR3 bases are TGTGCCACCAGTGATTTGTACAATGAGCAGTTCTTC.

This clonotype was found many times. The chain is built from TRBV19 and TRBJ2-2, with TRBD2 matching over 11 bases. The V gene end was trimmed by 3 bases and the J gene end by 4 bases; junction bases not matched to a gene: 4. The CDR3 covers 16 residues. Germline CDR1 is LNHDA and CDR2 is SQIVND (reference sequence). The CDR3 loop reads CASSILTSGITGELFF. CDR3 sequence (DNA): TGTGCCAGTAGTATTCTGACTAGCGGGATCACCGGGGAGCTGTTTTTT.

This clonotype was counted a few times. Sequence at one end of the junction differs from germline and may be a read error. CDR3 nucleotides: TGCAGTGGTAGAACGAGTTCCCTTGGCGCTGAAGCTTTCTTT. As protein: CSGRTSSLGAEAFF. The rearrangement uses TRBV20-1 and TRBJ1-1; no clear D gene. This CDR3 spans 14 amino acids. The germline V gene encodes CDR1 DFQATT and CDR2 SNEGSKA (reference sequence).

DNA for the CDR3: TGTGCCAGCAGTTACCAGGTTCGGACTGAAGCTTTCTTT. This gives the protein CASSYQVRTEAFF. The chain carries TRBV6-5 and TRBJ1-1; no reliable D call. The CDR3 is 13 residues long. Germline V CDR1 and CDR2: MNHEY, SVGAGI. V was pared by 2 bases and J by 5 bases, with 9 bases between.

Only a few counts were recorded for this clonotype. The genes are TRBV4-1 and TRBJ2-7; no reliable D call. The ends were cut back, 1 base at V and 3 bases at J, with 19 bases in the middle. Germline V gives CDR1 MGHRA, CDR2 YSYEKL. The CDR3 contains 17 residues. Written as DNA, the CDR3 is TGCGCCAGCAGCCAAGTAGTTAAGGCAGAAAACCTCTACGAGCAGTACTTC. It translates to CASSQVVKAENLYEQYF.

This clonotype was counted at least ten times. The chain couples TRBV30 to TRBJ2-5, with 8 bases aligning to TRBD1. J lost 4 bases, V lost 2 bases, and 0 bases had no gene match. CDR3 length equals 12 residues. Germline loops: CDR1 GTSNPN, CDR2 SVGIG (reference sequence). CDR3 DNA: TGTGCCTGGAGTACAGGGGGAGAGACCCAGTACTTC. It yields the protein CAWSTGGETQYF.

As to this clonotype: One base away lies a much larger clone, so this may be a sequencing read error. The V call is TRBV10-1, the J call TRBJ2-1; D is uncertain. This CDR3 has 12 amino acids. Per germline, CDR1 WNHNN and CDR2 SYGVQD (reference sequence). The CDR3 reads CASSEYRSEQCF. The CDR3 nucleotides are TGCGCCAGCAGTGAGTATCGGAGTGAGCAGTGCTTC.

At least ten counts were recorded for this clonotype. The rearrangement joins TRBV20-1 to TRBJ2-7; TRBD1 is a possible D gene (6 bases). V lost 6 bases and J 0 bases, leaving 12 bases between the germline ends. There are 13 residues in the CDR3. Per the germline V gene, CDR1 is DFQATT and CDR2 is SNEGSKA (reference sequence). The CDR3 coding sequence is TGCAGTGCGGTGCGAGGGGGCTCCTACGAGCAGTACTTC. Residues: CSAVRGGSYEQYF.

This clonotype was counted at least ten times. CDR3 sequence reads: CASRSGLADNEQFF. Written as DNA, the CDR3 is TGTGCCAGCAGGTCGGGACTAGCGGACAATGAGCAGTTCTTC. The chain couples TRBV12-3 or TRBV12-4 to TRBJ2-1; TRBD2 agrees at 11 bases. After removal of 6 bases from V and 5 bases from J, the junction contained 3 bases not matched to a gene. This CDR3 is built from 14 residues.

This clonotype came up a few times. The chain couples TRBV24-1 to TRBJ2-1; D remains ambiguous. The CDR3 contains 18 residues. The V gene's germline CDR1 is KGHDR and CDR2 SFDVKD. V dropped 8 bases and J dropped 0 bases, with 22 bases sitting between them. In nucleotides, the CDR3 is TGTGCCACCACCGACGATTTTAGGCGTGAATTCTCCTACAATGAGCAGTTCTTC. Translation gives CATTDDFRREFSYNEQFF.

This clonotype was seen ten or more times. The chain links TRBV27 to TRBJ2-3; D uncertain. The V gene's germline CDR1 is MNHEY and CDR2 SMNVEV (reference sequence). V was trimmed by 3 bases and J by 1 base, leaving 14 bases between them. The CDR3 extends over 16 amino acids. DNA for the CDR3: TGTGCCAGCAGTTTCCTAGAAACCTTCGGCACAGATACGCAGTATTTT. Its translation is CASSFLETFGTDTQYF.

With respect to this clonotype: A read error is possible here, since a much larger clone lies one base away. No conserved phenylalanine or tryptophan is present at the end of the CDR3, so a read error is the likely explanation. This chain joins TRBV2 and TRBJ2-1; possible D gene TRBD2, 7 bases. V was trimmed by 7 bases and J by 7 bases, leaving 14 bases between them. Looked up from germline, CDR1 is SNHLY and CDR2 is FYNNEI. This CDR3 spans 13 amino acids. CDR3 sequence (DNA): TGTGCCAGCACCGAGGGGGGGAGGAATGAGCAGTTCCTC. Protein product: CASTEGGRNEQFL.